This TCR beta chain is drawn from a study of brain metastases from non-small cell lung cancer. Study-wide results and caveats: Metastases had sparse T cells but largely shared repertoires with primaries. Compared with primary tumors, brain metastases showed less T-cell infiltration. T-cell clones appeared expanded in approximately 58% of brain metastases relative to matched primary tumors.

A note on this clone: Its antigen is not known.

Measured with immunoSEQ multiplex PCR; TCRdb has only the in-frame clones, and not every one. The sample lists 14,000 to 15,000 clones, about 80% occurring once. Germline V CDR1 and CDR2: SNHLY, FYNNEI. The V end was cut by 6 bases, the J end by 0 bases, with 11 bases between. This CDR3 contains 14 residues. Material: primary lung tumor tissue. The receptor's source is a donor older than 35 with non-small cell lung cancer. This chain links TRBV2 with TRBJ1-2, with D perhaps matching TRBD1 (5 bases). CDR3 DNA sequence: TGTGCCAGCAGCCACAGGATAACTAACTATGGCTACACCTTC. This translates into CASSHRITNYGYTF.